This T cell receptor beta chain stems from a study of T cell responses to AZD1222 COVID-19 vaccine. Germline lookup yields CDR1 SEHNR and CDR2 FQNEAQ (reference sequence). The CDR3 is 14 residues long. Trimming removed 4 bases from V and 2 bases from J, with 9 bases in between. Clones were read by immunoSEQ multiplex PCR, and TCRdb kept only the in-frame ones, dropping some. The data contain over 90,000 clones, approximately 88% of them singletons. The rearrangement joins TRBV7-9 to TRBJ1-5; D may be TRBD1 (5 bases). The sequenced sample was peripheral blood, obtained on day 0 of AZD1222 vaccination. The source of this sequence is an adult in good health. This chain's CDR3 is CASSSGSGNQPQHF. For the CDR3, the DNA is TGTGCCAGCAGCTCAGGGTCGGGCAATCAGCCCCAGCATTTT.